Listed below are T cell receptor beta chains from one sample, sequenced in a study of shared clonotypes between healthy human individuals. The assay was immunoSEQ multiplex PCR, and TCRdb's table has in-frame clones only and misses some. The sample lists about 680,000 clones, more than 70% occurring once. Sequencing input: memory CD4+ T cells sorted from blood. These receptors were collected from a woman between 25 and 40 years old in good health. Each CDR3 is given without its conserved first and last residue.

TRBV5-6,ASSPGSNTEAF
TRBV6-1,ASSEGSVGNQPQH
TRBV6-1,ASTSGQATGELF
TRBV2,ASRRQINQPQH
TRBV27,ASSYTPAGTGYGYT
TRBV7-6,ASSLGQGAQGNEQF
TRBV20-1,SARGVVDQY
TRBV7-7,ASSPGAADIYEQY
TRBV5-1,ASSSIGGSEGNTIY
TRBV11-2,ASSSLRGKWGGSTDTQY
TRBV7-9,ASSPSGTGGGYT
TRBV6-5,ASSYSGTAYEQY
TRBV5-1,ASSLNLGHMNTEAF
TRBV29-1,STRNRDWGTEAF
TRBV9,ASSGGYLSGNTIY
TRBV5-4,ASSLGGGRATNEQF
TRBV5-1,ASSTGLGTEAF
TRBV11-3,ASSLGQGNEKLF
TRBV27,ASAGQWNTEAF
TRBV5-1,ASSSGQDTDTQY
TRBV2,ASTEDRGIGRPQH
TRBV4-1,ASSQFGGDYGYT
TRBV14,ASSQDPRSYVEQF
TRBV29-1,SVRPGQADTQY
TRBV7-8,ASSFLTGQGPYEQY
TRBV29-1,SVTRGLAGETQY
TRBV4-1,ASSRTGADTQY
TRBV2,ASSRGPLNTEAF
TRBV7-9,ASSPYTGELF
TRBV30,AWHEMGQADPYYGYT
TRBV10-3,AISGNGGSTGVAIYEQY
TRBV28,ASSPRAAGMNTEAF
TRBV4-1,ASSQDRPPTDTQY
TRBV5-1,ASSPDRGLINEQF
TRBV2,ASSERGKKNEQY
TRBV29-1,STRQGSADTQY
TRBV11-1,ASSLARGFGYT
TRBV29-1,SATSLTSEAF
TRBV10-2,ASTPTADYGYT
TRBV5-1,ASSLSGGQETQY
TRBV7-9,ASSREGRETQY
TRBV7-7,ASSLGESETQY
TRBV28,ASHWGTANEKLF
TRBV12-5,ASAKGELEETQY
TRBV28,ASSQTGAEAF
TRBV28,ASRSRVWAYGYT
TRBV6-1,ASSGLQADTQY
TRBV11-2,ASSSAGTGAYEQY
TRBV25-1,ASSSGTGSSYEQY
TRBV11-2,ASREGSGSFNEQF
TRBV4-1,ASSQGIRREGLETQY
TRBV10-2,ASSERTETNYGYT